This record looks at one TCR beta chain sequence and its context. The repertoire was sequenced with immunoSEQ multiplex PCR; TCRdb's copy has only in-frame clones and lacks some. The sample lists about 82,000 clones, 96% occurring once. The data are from a study of technical replicates of blood from several donors. Germline V CDR1 and CDR2: SQVTM, ANQGSEA. This CDR3 is built from 13 residues. V was pared by 5 bases and J by 3 bases, with 4 bases of the junction left unmatched. The receptor was isolated from a human donor in good health. The rearrangement uses TRBV29-1 and TRBJ1-5; 7 bases are a match to TRBD1. Sequenced material: T cells isolated from PBMCs. The DNA of the CDR3 is TGCAGCGTTCGACAGGGTTACAATCAGCCCCAGCATTTT. Amino acid sequence: CSVRQGYNQPQHF.